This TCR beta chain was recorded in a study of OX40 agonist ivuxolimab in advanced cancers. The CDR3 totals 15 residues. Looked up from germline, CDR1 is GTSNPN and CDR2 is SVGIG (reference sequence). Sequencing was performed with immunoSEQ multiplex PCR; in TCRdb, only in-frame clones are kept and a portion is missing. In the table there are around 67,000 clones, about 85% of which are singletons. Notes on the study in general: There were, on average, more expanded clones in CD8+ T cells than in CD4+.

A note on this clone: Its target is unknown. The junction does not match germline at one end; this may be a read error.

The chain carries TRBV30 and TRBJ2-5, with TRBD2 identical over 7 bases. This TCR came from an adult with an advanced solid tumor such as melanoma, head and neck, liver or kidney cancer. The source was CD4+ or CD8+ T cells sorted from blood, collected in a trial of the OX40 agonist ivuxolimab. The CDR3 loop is CAWTLGSGDHETQYF. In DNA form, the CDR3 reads TGTGCCTGGACCCTCGGAAGCGGGGACCACGAGACCCAGTACTTC.